The 20 T cell receptor beta chains below come from one sample, sequenced in a study of shared clonotypes between healthy human individuals. Data came from immunoSEQ multiplex PCR; TCRdb stores just in-frame clones and leaves some out. Among about 580,000 clones, 98% were seen once, and the ten largest hold less than 0.35%. Naive CD8 cells comprised CD45RO-negative, CCR7-positively selected cells, excluding terminally differentiated effector memory CD45RA+ cells. Sequencing was performed on naive CD8+ T cells sorted from blood. The receptor source for this set is a man younger than 40 in good health.

The chain carries TRBV5-4 and TRBJ2-5; 10 positions match TRBD1. The CDR3 is 15 residues long. Trimming took 10 bases from V and 2 from J; bases not matched to a gene: 11. CDR1 and CDR2 (germline): SGHNT, YYREEE (reference sequence). CDR3 protein: CASHLPDRGQETQYF. CDR3 DNA sequence: TGTGCCTCCCACCTTCCGGACAGGGGGCAAGAGACCCAGTACTTC.

The count of this clone is one. The genes are TRBV6-5 and TRBJ2-3, with 9 bases aligning to TRBD2. The V segment lost 5 bases and the J segment 4 bases; nucleotides outside the gene matches: 7. CDR1 is MNHEY, CDR2 SVGAGI, per germline. This CDR3 has 15 amino acids. The CDR3 bases are TGTGCCAGCAGTAAGGTAGCGGGAGTTTCAGATACGCAGTATTTT. Translated: CASSKVAGVSDTQYF.

This clone was detected only once. V and J are TRBV14 and TRBJ2-7, with D possibly being TRBD2 (6 bases). V was cut by 2 bases and J by 3 bases, with 8 bases left in between. CDR3 size: 13 residues. Germline values: CDR1 SGHDN, CDR2 FVKESK. The CDR3, as DNA: TGTGCCAGCAGCCAACGGGGAGGCTACGAGCAGTACTTC. The encoded protein is CASSQRGGYEQYF.

V and J are TRBV13 and TRBJ2-6, with D maybe TRBD1 (5 bases). CDR3 size: 15 residues. Trimming shortened V by 5 bases and J by 2 bases, and 10 bases separated the two germline ends. Germline V CDR1 and CDR2: PRHDT, FYEKMQ (reference sequence). The DNA of the CDR3 is TGTGCCAGCAGCACGACAGATGCTGGGGCCAACGTCCTGACTTTC. Translation gives CASSTTDAGANVLTF.

This chain uses TRBV6-6 with TRBJ2-5, with 14 nucleotides matching TRBD2. CDR3 length: 14 residues. Per germline, CDR1 MNHNY and CDR2 SVGAGI (reference sequence). With V trimmed by 7 bases and J by 4 bases, 2 bases remained unmatched. The CDR3, as DNA: TGTGCCAGCAACGGACTAGCGGGAGGAGAGACCCAGTACTTC. This translates into CASNGLAGGETQYF.

V gene TRBV5-1 combines with J gene TRBJ2-3; 13 nucleotides agree with TRBD2. The CDR3 has 16 residues. Germline trimming cut 5 bases from V and 0 bases from J; bases unmatched to any gene: 3. Germline V lookup: CDR1 SGHRS, CDR2 YFSETQ. CDR3 nucleotides: TGCGCCAGCAGGGGGACTAGCGGGGCTAGCACAGATACGCAGTATTTT. Its translation is CASRGTSGASTDTQYF. Full variable domain (remainder filled in from reference TRBV5-1 and TRBJ2-3): KAGVTQTPRYLIKTRGQQVTLSCSPISGHRSVSWYQQTPGQGLQFLFEYFSETQRNKGNFPGRFSGRQFSNSRSEMNVSTLELGDSALYLCASRGTSGASTDTQYFGPGTRLTVL.

CDR3 residues: CASSQVAGGEQYF. Written as DNA, the CDR3 is TGTGCCAGCAGCCAAGTCGCAGGGGGAGAGCAGTACTTC. This chain joins TRBV14 and TRBJ2-7; 7 nucleotides line up with TRBD1. CDR1 and CDR2 from the germline V gene are SGHDN and FVKESK. With 1 base clipped from V and 7 bases from J, the junction kept 4 bases outside the gene matches. CDR3 length equals 13 residues.

The rearrangement joins TRBV27 to TRBJ2-1; D gene unclear. V was clipped by 6 bases and J by 6 bases, with 9 bases between them. The CDR3 is made up of 12 amino acids. Germline V lookup: CDR1 MNHEY, CDR2 SMNVEV (reference sequence). The CDR3 loop reads CASSPLGNEQFF. The DNA of the CDR3 is TGTGCCAGCAGCCCCTTGGGCAATGAGCAGTTCTTC.

This rearrangement joins TRBV29-1 to TRBJ2-7, with 10 nucleotides matching TRBD2. The trim removed 1 base at V and 4 bases at J, leaving 19 bases unmatched. From germline, CDR1 is SQVTM and CDR2 ANQGSEA. The CDR3 covers 19 residues. The CDR3 sequence: CSVEVHSLTTSGKEYEQYF. The CDR3 region has the DNA TGCAGCGTTGAAGTTCACAGTCTTACTACTAGCGGGAAGGAGTACGAGCAGTACTTC.

This sequence joins TRBV5-1 and TRBJ2-7; 10 nucleotides match TRBD1. CDR1 and CDR2 (germline): SGHRS, YFSETQ. The CDR3 is 15 amino acids. After removal of 0 bases from V and 2 bases from J, the junction contained 2 bases not matched to a gene. Written as DNA, the CDR3 is TGCGCCAGCAGCTTGGAGGGGACAGGGGCCTACGAGCAGTACTTC. Translated: CASSLEGTGAYEQYF.

The chain carries TRBV19 and TRBJ1-5; 7 bases line up with TRBD1. V shed 4 bases, J shed 5 bases, and the junction held 5 bases outside the gene matches. Germline-derived CDR1 and CDR2 are LNHDA and SQIVND (reference sequence). The CDR3 runs 14 residues. The DNA for the CDR3 is TGTGCCAGTAGTACCCGGGACAGCTATCAGCCCCAGCATTTT. Its protein product is CASSTRDSYQPQHF.

The chain carries TRBV27 and TRBJ2-7; the match to TRBD2 covers 9 bases. Germline CDR1 is MNHEY and CDR2 is SMNVEV (reference sequence). V lost 3 bases and J lost 7; bases outside the gene matches: 7. This CDR3 has 14 residues. CDR3 residues: CASSFMIAGEEQYF. As DNA, the CDR3 is TGTGCCAGCAGTTTTATGATAGCGGGAGAAGAGCAGTACTTC.

The chain joins TRBV5-4 to TRBJ2-3; D may be TRBD2 (6 bases). The CDR3 consists of 16 residues. From germline, CDR1 is SGHNT and CDR2 YYREEE (reference sequence). V lost 10 bases, J lost 3 bases, and 24 bases lay in between. The CDR3 is CALAGGSGIGTDTQYF. CDR3 sequence (DNA): TGTGCCCTTGCCGGAGGGAGTGGGATAGGGACAGATACGCAGTATTTT.

The chain employs TRBV4-3 and TRBJ2-5, with TRBD2 matching 12 bases. This CDR3 region has 16 residues. The ends lost 4 bases at V and 5 bases at J; junction bases unmatched: 8. CDR1 and CDR2 (germline): LGHNA, YSLEER. DNA of the CDR3: TGCGCCAGCAGCCGAAGACTAGCGGGAGTTTCGGAGACCCAGTACTTC. This encodes CASSRRLAGVSETQYF.

The chain recombines TRBV7-2 with TRBJ2-7; 8 bases line up with TRBD1. The V segment lost 5 bases and the J segment 7 bases; nucleotides outside the gene matches: 13. The CDR3 runs 15 residues. The germline V gene has CDR1 SGHTA and CDR2 FQGNSA. The CDR3 is CASSGVGQALREQYF. CDR3 coding DNA: TGTGCCAGCAGCGGGGTGGGACAGGCCCTAAGAGAGCAGTACTTC. Drawing the rest from reference TRBV7-2 and TRBJ2-7, the complete variable domain is GAGVSQSPSNKVTEKGKDVELRCDPISGHTALYWYRQSLGQGLEFLIYFQGNSAPDKSGLPSDRFSAERTGGSVSTLTIQRTQQEDSAVYLCASSGVGQALREQYFGPGTRLTVT.

A single count supports this clone. J is TRBJ2-7 and V is TRBV9; D possibly corresponds to TRBD2 (6 bases). Looked up from germline, CDR1 is SGDLS and CDR2 is YYNGEE. The CDR3 has 15 amino acids. Trimming cost V 0 bases and J 2 bases, with 12 bases left between them. CDR3 DNA sequence: TGTGCCAGCAGCGTAGATGGGACTGGAGCCTACGAGCAGTACTTC. Translation gives CASSVDGTGAYEQYF.

Comments on this clone: Other DNA sequences in this specimen translate into the identical CDR3. CDR3 bases: TGTGCCAGCAGCGATGGGATGAACACTGAAGCTTTCTTT. Protein sequence: CASSDGMNTEAFF. The chain joins TRBV9 to TRBJ1-1; D remains ambiguous. V gave up 3 bases and J gave up 0 bases, with 6 bases separating them. This CDR3 has 13 residues. CDR1 is SGDLS and CDR2 is YYNGEE in the germline V gene.

The chain uses TRBV29-1 and TRBJ1-2; 8 bases are a match to TRBD1. The CDR3 covers 11 residues. The trim removed 7 bases at V and 5 bases at J, leaving 3 bases unmatched. CDR1 and CDR2 (germline): SQVTM, ANQGSEA. This CDR3 is CSADRGYGYTF. The CDR3 nucleotides read TGCAGCGCCGACAGGGGTTATGGCTACACCTTC. The complete variable domain, with remaining parts taken from reference TRBV29-1 and TRBJ1-2, reads SAVISQKPSRDICQRGTSLTIQCQVDSQVTMMFWYRQQPGQSLTLIATANQGSEATYESGFVIDKFPISRPNLTFSTLTVSNMSPEDSSIYLCSADRGYGYTFGSGTRLTVV.

On this clone itself: This same CDR3 is encoded by further DNA sequences in the sample. The rearrangement links TRBV7-9 to TRBJ2-7; a weak D match, TRBD1 (5 bases). The germline V gene has CDR1 SEHNR and CDR2 FQNEAQ (reference sequence). Trimming cost V 5 bases and J 2 bases, with 13 bases left between them. The CDR3 runs 14 residues. This chain's CDR3 is CASSILGVPYEQYF. The CDR3 DNA reads TGTGCCAGCAGCATCCTAGGGGTGCCCTACGAGCAGTACTTC.

The gene calls are TRBV6-5 and TRBJ1-1; D is ambiguous. CDR1 and CDR2 from the germline V gene are MNHEY and SVGAGI. This CDR3 is built from 14 residues. With 2 bases removed from V and 0 bases from J, the gap between germline ends came to 7 bases. CDR3 sequence: CASSYRKLNTEAFF. The CDR3 DNA follows: TGTGCCAGCAGTTACCGAAAATTGAACACTGAAGCTTTCTTT.